Shown below are 5 T cell receptor beta chains from a single sample sequenced in a study of T cells in Graves' hyperthyroidism and ophthalmopathy. Amplification yielded TCR beta CDR3 regions, with RNA transcripts as the source. The TCR CDR3 first-round RT-PCR relied on the HTBI primer set. TCRdb passed the multiplex PCR reads through MiXCR, listing each CDR3 protein once. Of a few hundred thousand distinct CDR3 sequences listed, 46% are singletons. The sample taken for sequencing was peripheral blood or thyroid tissue (not recorded which). The origin of the receptors is a woman in her late teens or twenties with Graves' hyperthyroidism.

Concerning this clonotype: This may be a read error: a much more frequent sequence differs by one nucleotide. The V call is TRBV2, the J call TRBJ1-3; possible D gene TRBD1, 6 bases. V lost 8 bases to trimming and J lost 3 bases, with 14 bases between them. The germline gives CDR1 SNHLY, CDR2 FYNNEI. The CDR3 contains 14 residues. This chain's CDR3 is CASSHRADGNTIYF. DNA for the CDR3: TGTGCCAGCTCACACAGGGCTGATGGAAACACCATATATTTT.

This clonotype was seen many times. The chain has TRBV6-6 and TRBJ1-5; the D gene is possibly TRBD1 (6 bases). This CDR3 is 16 amino acids long. V lost 5 bases, J lost 0 bases, and 14 bases lay in between. Germline V lookup: CDR1 MNHNY, CDR2 SVGAGI (reference sequence). The chain's CDR3 is CASSPGQWDSNQPQHF. The DNA of the CDR3 is TGTGCCAGCAGTCCCGGACAGTGGGATAGCAATCAGCCCCAGCATTTT.

This clonotype was found many times. J is TRBJ2-2 and V is TRBV6-5; 13 nucleotides align to TRBD2. The CDR3 has 14 amino acids. Trimming took 10 bases from V and 4 from J; bases not matched to a gene: 3. From germline, CDR1 is MNHEY and CDR2 SVGAGI. CDR3 coding DNA: TGTGCCACGGGACTAGCGGGATTCACCGGGGAGCTGTTTTTT. Translated, it gives CATGLAGFTGELFF.

Ten or more counts support this clonotype. The chain couples TRBV2 to TRBJ1-5; unclear D gene. Trimming took 8 bases from V and 0 from J, leaving 11 bases between them. Germline V lookup: CDR1 SNHLY, CDR2 FYNNEI. The CDR3 extends over 14 amino acids. CDR3 in amino acids: CASEVGYSNQPQHF. In DNA, the CDR3 is TGTGCCAGCGAGGTGGGGTATAGCAATCAGCCCCAGCATTTT.

The rearrangement uses TRBV20-1 and TRBJ1-6; 8 bases are a match to TRBD1. V gave up 5 bases and J gave up 9 bases; unmatched junction bases: 9. Germline V gene sequence: CDR1 DFQATT, CDR2 SNEGSKA (reference sequence). The CDR3 totals 14 residues. DNA of the CDR3: TGCAGTGCTCCCCGGACAGGGATGGTTTCACCCCTCCACTTT. Its protein product is CSAPRTGMVSPLHF.